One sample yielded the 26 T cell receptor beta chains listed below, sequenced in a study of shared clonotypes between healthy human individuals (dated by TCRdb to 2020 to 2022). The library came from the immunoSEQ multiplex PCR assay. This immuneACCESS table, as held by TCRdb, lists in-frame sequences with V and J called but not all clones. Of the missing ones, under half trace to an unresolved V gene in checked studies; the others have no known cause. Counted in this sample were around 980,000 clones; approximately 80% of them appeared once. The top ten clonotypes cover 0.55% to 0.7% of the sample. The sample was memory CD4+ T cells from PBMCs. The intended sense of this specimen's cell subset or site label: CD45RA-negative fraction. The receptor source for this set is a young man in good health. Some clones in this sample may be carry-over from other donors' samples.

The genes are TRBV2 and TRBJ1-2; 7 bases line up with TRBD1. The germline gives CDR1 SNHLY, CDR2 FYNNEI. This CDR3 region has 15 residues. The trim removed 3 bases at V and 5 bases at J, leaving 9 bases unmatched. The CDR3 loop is CASSDLDRLGYGYTF. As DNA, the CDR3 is TGTGCCAGCAGTGACTTGGACAGGTTGGGGTATGGCTACACCTTC. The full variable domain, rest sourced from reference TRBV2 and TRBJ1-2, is EPEVTQTPSHQVTQMGQEVILRCVPISNHLYFYWYRQILGQKVEFLVSFYNNEISEKSEIFDDQFSVERPDGSNFTLKIRSTKLEDSAMYFCASSDLDRLGYGYTFGSGTRLTVV.

The CDR3 nucleotides are TGTGCCAGCAGCCCCCGGACAGGGGGCAGGGGCGGGGAGCTGTTTTTT. It encodes CASSPRTGGRGGELFF. V is TRBV28 and J is TRBJ2-2, with TRBD1 matching 11 bases. The length of the CDR3 is 16 residues. The V segment lost 6 bases and the J segment 7 bases; nucleotides outside the gene matches: 10. The germline V gene encodes CDR1 MDHEN and CDR2 SYDVKM.

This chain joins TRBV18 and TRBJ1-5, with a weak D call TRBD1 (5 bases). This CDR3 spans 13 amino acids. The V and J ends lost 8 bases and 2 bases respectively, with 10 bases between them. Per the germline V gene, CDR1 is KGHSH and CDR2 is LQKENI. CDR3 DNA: TGTGCCAGCGCCTCGGGGGGCAATCAGCCCCAGCATTTT. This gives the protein CASASGGNQPQHF.

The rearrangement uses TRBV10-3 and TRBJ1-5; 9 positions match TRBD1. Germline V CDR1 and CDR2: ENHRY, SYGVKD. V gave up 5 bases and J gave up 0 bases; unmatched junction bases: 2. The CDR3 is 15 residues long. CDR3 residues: CAISRTGDSNQPQHF. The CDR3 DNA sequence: TGTGCCATCAGTCGGACAGGGGATAGCAATCAGCCCCAGCATTTT.

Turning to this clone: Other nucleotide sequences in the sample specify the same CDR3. CDR3 sequence: CASSLGDRGTDTQYF. DNA of the CDR3: TGCGCCAGCAGCTTGGGAGACAGGGGAACGGATACGCAGTATTTT. The J gene is TRBJ2-3, the V gene TRBV5-1; 8 bases are a match to TRBD1. The CDR3 runs 15 residues. Germline CDR1 reads SGHRS; CDR2 reads YFSETQ. After removal of 0 bases from V and 6 bases from J, the junction contained 6 bases not matched to a gene.

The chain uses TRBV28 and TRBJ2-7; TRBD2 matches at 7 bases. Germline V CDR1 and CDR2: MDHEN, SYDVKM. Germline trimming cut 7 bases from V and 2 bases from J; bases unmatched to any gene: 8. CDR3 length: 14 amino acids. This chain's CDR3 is CASTPGGSTYEQYF. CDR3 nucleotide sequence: TGTGCCAGCACCCCCGGGGGGTCTACCTACGAGCAGTACTTC.

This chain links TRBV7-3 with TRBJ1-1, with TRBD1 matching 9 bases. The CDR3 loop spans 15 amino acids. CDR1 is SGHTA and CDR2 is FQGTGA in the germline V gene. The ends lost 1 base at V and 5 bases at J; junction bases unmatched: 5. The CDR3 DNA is TGTGCCAGCAGCTTAAGGCCGACAGGGGGAACTGAAGCTTTCTTT. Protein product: CASSLRPTGGTEAFF.

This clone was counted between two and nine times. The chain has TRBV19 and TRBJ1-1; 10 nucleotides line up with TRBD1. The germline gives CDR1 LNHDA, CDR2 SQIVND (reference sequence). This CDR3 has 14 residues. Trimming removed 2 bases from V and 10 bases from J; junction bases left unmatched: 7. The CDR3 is CASSIPGQGVGAFF. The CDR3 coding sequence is TGTGCCAGTAGTATACCCGGACAGGGGGTGGGAGCTTTCTTT.

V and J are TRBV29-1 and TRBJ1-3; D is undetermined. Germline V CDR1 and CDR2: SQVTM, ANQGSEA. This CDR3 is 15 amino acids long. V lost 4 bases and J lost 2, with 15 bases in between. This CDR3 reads CSVAEADGAGNTIYF. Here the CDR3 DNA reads TGCAGCGTTGCAGAAGCGGATGGTGCTGGAAACACCATATATTTT.

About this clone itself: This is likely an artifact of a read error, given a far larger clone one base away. The CDR3 nucleotides are TGTGTCAGCAGGGAGGGACAGGGGTCGCATGGCTACACCTTC. This codes for CVSREGQGSHGYTF. V usage is TRBV2 and J usage is TRBJ1-2; TRBD1 matches at 10 bases. There are 14 residues in the CDR3. CDR1 and CDR2 (germline): SNHLY, FYNNEI.

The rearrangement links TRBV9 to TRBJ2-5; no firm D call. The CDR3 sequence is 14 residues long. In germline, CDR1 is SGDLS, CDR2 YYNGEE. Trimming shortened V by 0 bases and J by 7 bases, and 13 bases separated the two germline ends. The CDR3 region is CASSVGWQDGTQYF. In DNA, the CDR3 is TGTGCCAGCAGCGTAGGTTGGCAGGATGGGACCCAGTACTTC.

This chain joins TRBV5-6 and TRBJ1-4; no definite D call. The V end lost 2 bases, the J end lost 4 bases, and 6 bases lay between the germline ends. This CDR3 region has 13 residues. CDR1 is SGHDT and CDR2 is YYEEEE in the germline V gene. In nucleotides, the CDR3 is TGTGCCAGCAGCTTCGGCCTTAATGAAAAACTGTTTTTT. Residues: CASSFGLNEKLFF. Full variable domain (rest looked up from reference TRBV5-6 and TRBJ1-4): DAGVTQSPTHLIKTRGQQVTLRCSPKSGHDTVSWYQQALGQGPQFIFQYYEEEERQRGNFPDRFSGHQFPNYSSELNVNALLLGDSALYLCASSFGLNEKLFFGSGTQLSVL.

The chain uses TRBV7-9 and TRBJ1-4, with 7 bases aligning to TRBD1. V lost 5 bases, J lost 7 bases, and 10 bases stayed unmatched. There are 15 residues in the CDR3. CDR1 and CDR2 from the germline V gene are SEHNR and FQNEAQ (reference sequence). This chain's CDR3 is CASSAVTGSGEKLFF. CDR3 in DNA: TGTGCCAGCAGCGCCGTGACAGGGTCGGGTGAAAAACTGTTTTTT. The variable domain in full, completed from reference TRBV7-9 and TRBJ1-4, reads DTGVSQNPRHKITKRGQNVTFRCDPISEHNRLYWYRQTLGQGPEFLTYFQNEAQLEKSRLLSDRFSAERPKGSFSTLEIQRTEQGDSAMYLCASSAVTGSGEKLFFGSGTQLSVL.

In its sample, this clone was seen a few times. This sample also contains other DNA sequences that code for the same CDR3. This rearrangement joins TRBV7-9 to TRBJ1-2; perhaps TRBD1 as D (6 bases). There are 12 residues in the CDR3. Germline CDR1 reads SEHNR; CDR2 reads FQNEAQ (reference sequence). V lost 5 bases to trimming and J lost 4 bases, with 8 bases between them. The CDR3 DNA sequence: TGTGCCAGCAGCCCAGGGGTCTATGGCTACACCTTC. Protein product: CASSPGVYGYTF.

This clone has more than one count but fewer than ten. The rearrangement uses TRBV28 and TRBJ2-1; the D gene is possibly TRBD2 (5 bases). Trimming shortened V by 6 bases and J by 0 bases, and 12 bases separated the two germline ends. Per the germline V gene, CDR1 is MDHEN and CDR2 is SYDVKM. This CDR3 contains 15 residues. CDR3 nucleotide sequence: TGTGCCAGCAGCCACTTAGGGAGCTCCTACAATGAGCAGTTCTTC. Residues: CASSHLGSSYNEQFF.

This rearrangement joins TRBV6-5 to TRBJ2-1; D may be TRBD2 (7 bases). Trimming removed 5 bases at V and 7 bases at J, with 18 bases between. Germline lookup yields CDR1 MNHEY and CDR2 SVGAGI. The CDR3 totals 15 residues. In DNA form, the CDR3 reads TGTGCCAGCAGTGCCCCTAGCGGAGGGGGGAATGAGCAGTTCTTC. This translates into CASSAPSGGGNEQFF.

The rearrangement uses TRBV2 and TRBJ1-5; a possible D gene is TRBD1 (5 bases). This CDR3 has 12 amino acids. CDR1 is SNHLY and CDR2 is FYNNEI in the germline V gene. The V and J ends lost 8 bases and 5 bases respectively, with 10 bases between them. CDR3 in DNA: TGTGCCAGCGGCAGGGAAGATCAGCCCCAGCATTTT. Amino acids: CASGREDQPQHF.

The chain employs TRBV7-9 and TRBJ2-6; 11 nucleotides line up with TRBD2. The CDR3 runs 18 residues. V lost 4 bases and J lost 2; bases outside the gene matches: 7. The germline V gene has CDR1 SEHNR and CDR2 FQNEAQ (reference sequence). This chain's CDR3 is CASSSTSGRNTGANVLTF. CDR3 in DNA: TGTGCCAGCAGCTCTACTAGCGGGAGAAATACTGGGGCCAACGTCCTGACTTTC.

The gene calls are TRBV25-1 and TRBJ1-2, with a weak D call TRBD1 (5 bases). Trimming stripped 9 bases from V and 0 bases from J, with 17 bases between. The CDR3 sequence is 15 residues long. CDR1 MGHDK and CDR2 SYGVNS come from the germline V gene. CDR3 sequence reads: CASRGEDIANYGYTF. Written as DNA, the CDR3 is TGTGCCAGTAGGGGAGAGGACATAGCTAACTATGGCTACACCTTC.

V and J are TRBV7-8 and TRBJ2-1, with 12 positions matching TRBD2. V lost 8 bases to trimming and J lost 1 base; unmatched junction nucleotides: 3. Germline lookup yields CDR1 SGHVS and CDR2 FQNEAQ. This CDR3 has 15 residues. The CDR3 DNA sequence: TGTGCCAGCGGAGGACTAGCGGGATCCTACAATGAGCAGTTCTTC. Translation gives CASGGLAGSYNEQFF. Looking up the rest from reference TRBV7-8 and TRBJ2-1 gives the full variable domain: GAGVSQSPRYKVAKRGQDVALRCDPISGHVSLFWYQQALGQGPEFLTYFQNEAQLDKSGLPSDRFFAERPEGSVSTLKIQRTQQEDSAVYLCASGGLAGSYNEQFFGPGTRLTVL.

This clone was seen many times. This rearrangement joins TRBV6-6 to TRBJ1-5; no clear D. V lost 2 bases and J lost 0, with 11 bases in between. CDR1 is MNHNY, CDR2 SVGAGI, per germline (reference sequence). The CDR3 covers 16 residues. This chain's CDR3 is CASSYDRPTSNQPQHF. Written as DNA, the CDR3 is TGTGCCAGCAGTTACGATAGACCGACTAGCAATCAGCCCCAGCATTTT.

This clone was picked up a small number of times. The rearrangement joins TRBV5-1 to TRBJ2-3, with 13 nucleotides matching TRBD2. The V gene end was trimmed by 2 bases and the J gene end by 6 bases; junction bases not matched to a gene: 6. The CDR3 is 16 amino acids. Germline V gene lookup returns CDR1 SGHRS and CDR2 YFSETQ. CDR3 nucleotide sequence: TGCGCCAGCAGCTTACTCACTAGCGGGAGGGCGGATACGCAGTATTTT. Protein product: CASSLLTSGRADTQYF. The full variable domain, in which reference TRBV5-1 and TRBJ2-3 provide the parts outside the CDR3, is KAGVTQTPRYLIKTRGQQVTLSCSPISGHRSVSWYQQTPGQGLQFLFEYFSETQRNKGNFPGRFSGRQFSNSRSEMNVSTLELGDSALYLCASSLLTSGRADTQYFGPGTRLTVL.

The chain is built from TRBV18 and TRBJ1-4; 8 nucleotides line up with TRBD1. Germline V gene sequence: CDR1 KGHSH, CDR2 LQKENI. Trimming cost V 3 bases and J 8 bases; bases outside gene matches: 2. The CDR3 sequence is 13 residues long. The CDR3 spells CASSPGQEEKLFF. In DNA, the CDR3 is TGTGCCAGCTCACCGGGACAGGAGGAAAAACTGTTTTTT. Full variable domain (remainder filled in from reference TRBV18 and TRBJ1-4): NAGVMQNPRHLVRRRGQEARLRCSPMKGHSHVYWYRQLPEEGLKFMVYLQKENIIDESGMPKERFSAEFPKEGPSILRIQQVVRGDSAAYFCASSPGQEEKLFFGSGTQLSVL.

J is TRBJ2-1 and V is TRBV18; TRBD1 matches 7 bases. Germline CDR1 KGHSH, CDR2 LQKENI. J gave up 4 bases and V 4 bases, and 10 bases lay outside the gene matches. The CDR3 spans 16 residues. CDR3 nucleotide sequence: TGTGCCAGCTCACAAATTGGGACAGTCGAATACAATGAGCAGTTCTTC. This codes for CASSQIGTVEYNEQFF.

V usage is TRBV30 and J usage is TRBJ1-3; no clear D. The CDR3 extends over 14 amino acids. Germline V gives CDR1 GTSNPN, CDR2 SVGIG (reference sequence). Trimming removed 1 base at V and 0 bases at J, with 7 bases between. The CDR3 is CAWSGGNSGNTIYF. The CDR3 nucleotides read TGTGCCTGGAGTGGAGGGAACTCTGGAAACACCATATATTTT.

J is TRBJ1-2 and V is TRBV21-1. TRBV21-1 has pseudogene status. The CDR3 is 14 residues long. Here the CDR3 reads CAIHPIRDADGYTF. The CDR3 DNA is TGTGCCATCCATCCAATTAGGGACGCGGATGGCTACACCTTC.